This is a list of T cell receptor beta chains from one sample in a study of long-term antiretroviral therapy in people with HIV. TCRdb keeps only in-frame clones here, not all; method: immunoSEQ multiplex PCR. The table lists approximately 25,000 clones, 65% to 85% of them singletons. The sample here was unsorted PBMCs, taken 0.8 years before starting antiretroviral therapy. These receptors were collected from a man younger than 35 with HIV. Both conserved end residues are part of each CDR3. A D gene is named only where the DNA matches it firmly. The size entry is marked missing in some rows and otherwise reads once, few, many or a size class.

J gene: TRBJ2-7; D gene: TRBD2; clone size: NA; V gene: TRBV4-2; CDR3 DNA: TGTGCCAGCAGCCAAGGGACAGCGGGAGGGCGGAACGAGCAGTACTTC; CDR3 protein: CASSQGTAGGRNEQYF
J gene: TRBJ2-3; D gene: NA; clone size: NA; V gene: TRBV21-1; CDR3 DNA: TGTGCCAGCAGCAAACGGGCGCAGGGGGCCCAATCTAGCACAGATACGCAGTATTTT; CDR3 protein: CASSKRAQGAQSSTDTQYF
J gene: TRBJ1-2; D gene: NA; clone size: NA; V gene: TRBV7-2; CDR3 DNA: TGTGCCAGCAGCTTACCGTTGGTCTATGGCTACACCTTC; CDR3 protein: CASSLPLVYGYTF
J gene: TRBJ2-2; D gene: NA; clone size: NA; V gene: TRBV6-5; CDR3 DNA: TGTGCCAGCAAGACAGTAGCGAACACCGGGGAGCTGTTTTTT; CDR3 protein: CASKTVANTGELFF
J gene: TRBJ1-6; D gene: NA; clone size: NA; V gene: TRBV4-1; CDR3 DNA: TGCGCCAGCAGCCAAGGACCACAGAATTCACCCCTCCACTTT; CDR3 protein: CASSQGPQNSPLHF
J gene: TRBJ1-4; D gene: NA; clone size: few; V gene: TRBV27; CDR3 DNA: TGTGCCAGCAGTTTCTTTGCAGGGCAACAAGAAAAACTGTTTTTT; CDR3 protein: CASSFFAGQQEKLFF
J gene: TRBJ2-1; D gene: NA; clone size: NA; V gene: TRBV15; CDR3 DNA: TGTGCCACCAGCAGAGGACAGGAGGGCTACAATGAGCAGTTCTTC; CDR3 protein: CATSRGQEGYNEQFF
J gene: TRBJ2-1; D gene: NA; clone size: NA; V gene: TRBV5-1; CDR3 DNA: TGCGCCAGCAGCTTGGAGAATGAGCAGTTCTTC; CDR3 protein: CASSLENEQFF
J gene: TRBJ2-7; D gene: TRBD1; clone size: once; V gene: TRBV6-6; CDR3 DNA: TGTGCCAGCAGTTCGACAGGGCGGACCTACGAGCAGTACTTC; CDR3 protein: CASSSTGRTYEQYF
J gene: TRBJ1-1; D gene: NA; clone size: NA; V gene: TRBV12-5; CDR3 DNA: TGTGCTAGTGGCTGGGCAGGGGAAGCTTTCTTT; CDR3 protein: CASGWAGEAFF
J gene: TRBJ2-1; D gene: NA; clone size: few; V gene: TRBV27; CDR3 DNA: TGTGCCAGCAGTCGCGAAGGGCAAGCGTCAGATGAGCAGTTCTTC; CDR3 protein: CASSREGQASDEQFF
J gene: TRBJ2-1; D gene: NA; clone size: medium-sized; V gene: TRBV7-8; CDR3 DNA: TGTGCCAGCAGCTTAGGTTCCAGCTATGAGCAGTTCTTC; CDR3 protein: CASSLGSSYEQFF
J gene: TRBJ2-1; D gene: NA; clone size: NA; V gene: TRBV4-2; CDR3 DNA: TGTGCCAGCAGCCAAGAGGGAGGACAGGACTCCTACAATGAGCAGTTCTTC; CDR3 protein: CASSQEGGQDSYNEQFF
J gene: TRBJ1-4; D gene: NA; clone size: NA; V gene: TRBV2; CDR3 DNA: TGTGCCAGCTTGGCCCCCGAGAATGAAAAACTGTTTTTT; CDR3 protein: CASLAPENEKLFF
J gene: TRBJ1-4; D gene: NA; clone size: once; V gene: TRBV5-4; CDR3 DNA: TGTGCCAGCACCCGGACCCCGGGTGAAAAACTGTTTTTT; CDR3 protein: CASTRTPGEKLFF
J gene: TRBJ2-3; D gene: NA; clone size: NA; V gene: TRBV5-1; CDR3 DNA: TGCGCCAGCAGCTTGGTGGACTGGGTTGCAGATACGCAGTATTTT; CDR3 protein: CASSLVDWVADTQYF
J gene: TRBJ1-3; D gene: NA; clone size: NA; V gene: TRBV7-9; CDR3 DNA: TGTGCCAGCAGCCGATCCCCCCGGGAAGGAAACACCATATATTTT; CDR3 protein: CASSRSPREGNTIYF
J gene: TRBJ2-3; D gene: TRBD2; clone size: once; V gene: TRBV19; CDR3 DNA: TGTGCCTTCCGGGGGGGGACAGATACGCAGTATTTT; CDR3 protein: CAFRGGTDTQYF
J gene: TRBJ2-7; D gene: NA; clone size: NA; V gene: TRBV28; CDR3 DNA: TGTGCCAGCAGTCCTCAGGACAGTGTGTACGAGCAGTACTTC; CDR3 protein: CASSPQDSVYEQYF
J gene: TRBJ1-3; D gene: NA; clone size: NA; V gene: TRBV9; CDR3 DNA: TGTGCCTCGGCGCTGGGCTTGGCCCCAAACACCATATATTTT; CDR3 protein: CASALGLAPNTIYF
J gene: TRBJ2-1; D gene: NA; clone size: NA; V gene: TRBV7-2; CDR3 DNA: TGTGCCAGCAGCTTAGCGAGGGGTGGTGTAAATGAGCAGTTCTTC; CDR3 protein: CASSLARGGVNEQFF
J gene: TRBJ2-7; D gene: NA; clone size: NA; V gene: TRBV7-9; CDR3 DNA: TGTGCCAGCAGCTTTCGCTTAAGCTACGAGCAGTACTTC; CDR3 protein: CASSFRLSYEQYF
J gene: TRBJ1-1; D gene: NA; clone size: NA; V gene: TRBV19; CDR3 DNA: TGTGCCAGTAGTATAGTTTGGACCCGACTCACTGAAGCTTTCTTT; CDR3 protein: CASSIVWTRLTEAFF
J gene: TRBJ2-1; D gene: TRBD2; clone size: NA; V gene: TRBV29-1; CDR3 DNA: TGCAGCGTTGAAGATGATAGGACTAGACTATACGAGCAGTTCTTC; CDR3 protein: CSVEDDRTRLYEQFF
J gene: TRBJ1-4; D gene: NA; clone size: NA; V gene: TRBV10-2; CDR3 DNA: TGCGCCAGCAAGGCAGGATCCCCAACTAATGAAAAACTGTTTTTT; CDR3 protein: CASKAGSPTNEKLFF
J gene: TRBJ1-4; D gene: TRBD1; clone size: NA; V gene: TRBV10-3; CDR3 DNA: TGTGCCGCAGGGGGGGGGCATGAAAAACTGTTTTTT; CDR3 protein: CAAGGGHEKLFF
J gene: TRBJ2-7; D gene: TRBD1; clone size: few; V gene: TRBV6-5; CDR3 DNA: TGTGCCAGCAGTTCTACAGGGGTTGCGCAGTACTTC; CDR3 protein: CASSSTGVAQYF
J gene: TRBJ2-1; D gene: NA; clone size: NA; V gene: TRBV5-1; CDR3 DNA: TGCGCCAGCAGCCCGGACAGCCATAACAATGAGCAGTTCTTC; CDR3 protein: CASSPDSHNNEQFF